Listed below are T cell receptor beta chains from one sample, sequenced in a study of spatial heterogeneity in lung cancer. TCRdb processed the 5' RACE reads anew with MiXCR; each CDR3 protein has one entry. The sample contains some 54,000 distinct CDR3 sequences, about 7.4% of which appear only once. The material was PBMCs, obtained at follow-up. The receptors stem from a female donor with early-stage non-small cell lung cancer. Each CDR3 is given with its conserved first and last residue. A D gene is named only where the DNA matches it firmly. Part of the rows lack a size; the others show once, few, many or a class for expanded clones.

cdr3_length	v_call	j_call	clone_size	d_call	cdr3_nt	cdr3_aa
15	TRBV15	TRBJ1-6	.	TRBD1	TGTGCCACCAGCAGATCGGGACAGGGGACTTCATCCCTCCACTTT	CATSRSGQGTSSLHF
14	TRBV11-2	TRBJ2-3	many	TRBD2	TGTGCCAGCAGCTTGGGACTAGCAACAGATACGCAGTATTTT	CASSLGLATDTQYF
16	TRBV4-2	TRBJ2-1	many	TRBD2	TGTGCCAGCAGCCAAGTTGGTAATAGCGGGGGTTACGAGCAGTTCTTC	CASSQVGNSGGYEQFF
14	TRBV7-2	TRBJ1-2	few	.	TGTGCCAGCAGAACAGGGCCAAGCGGCTATGGCTACACCTTC	CASRTGPSGYGYTF
16	TRBV28	TRBJ2-7	few	TRBD1	TGTGCCAGCAGTCCTACTGCCGGGACAGGGGGTAGAGAGCAGTACTTC	CASSPTAGTGGREQYF
15	TRBV5-4	TRBJ1-6	many	.	TGTGCCAGCAGCGTAAGGGAGGGCTCTAATTCACCCCTCCACTTT	CASSVREGSNSPLHF
13	TRBV7-2	TRBJ2-7	many	.	TGTGCCAGCAGCCCCTTAGGACAACGGGGGCAGTACTTC	CASSPLGQRGQYF
15	TRBV12-3/TRBV12-4	TRBJ2-7	few	.	TGTGCCAGCAGTTTAATTACCCTCAGCTCCTACGAGCAGTACTTC	CASSLITLSSYEQYF
13	TRBV20-1	TRBJ1-1	.	TRBD1	TGCAGTGCCAGGAGGGAGGGACAGGAGGAAGCTTTCTTT	CSARREGQEEAFF
15	TRBV5-1	TRBJ2-3	many	TRBD2	TGCGCCAGCAGCACCTCAGGGAGGGGAGCAGATACGCAGTATTTT	CASSTSGRGADTQYF
16	TRBV5-1	TRBJ2-2	few	TRBD2	TGCGCCAGCAGCTCGCGGGGGGGCGCGAACACCGGGGAGCTGTTTTTT	CASSSRGGANTGELFF
14	TRBV4-3	TRBJ2-3	many	.	TGCGCCAGCAGCCAGAGATGGGTAGGGGATACGCAGTATTTT	CASSQRWVGDTQYF
15	TRBV7-2	TRBJ2-5	.	.	TGTGCCAGTCTCCCGGCTATCGCCCTCCAAGAGACCCAGTACTTC	CASLPAIALQETQYF
13	TRBV2	TRBJ1-2	few	TRBD1	TGTGCCAGCAATCCAGGGGGGGTCTATGGCTACACCTTC	CASNPGGVYGYTF
16	TRBV20-1	TRBJ2-3	.	TRBD2	TGCAGCCTTCCAGACCGGGGGGGAGGAAGCACAGATACGCAGTATTTT	CSLPDRGGGSTDTQYF
14	TRBV5-1	TRBJ1-1	.	.	TGCGCCAGCAGCGGAGGGAGGATTAGAACTGAAGCTTTCTTT	CASSGGRIRTEAFF
18	TRBV3-1	TRBJ2-3	few	TRBD2	TGTGCCAGCAGCCTTGTGGAGAGGAGCGGGGGGGCCGAAGATACGCAGTATTTT	CASSLVERSGGAEDTQYF
19	TRBV5-4	TRBJ2-1	.	TRBD2	TGTGCCAGCAGCTTTCCCGGGACTAGCGGGGCGGGCTCCTACAATGAGCAGTTCTTC	CASSFPGTSGAGSYNEQFF
13	TRBV29-1	TRBJ1-1	many	.	TGCAGCGTTGAAAGAGCCCCTAACACTGAAGCTTTCTTT	CSVERAPNTEAFF
12	TRBV6-5	TRBJ1-1	many	TRBD1	TGTGCCAGCAGATCTCAGGGGGCGGGAGCTTTCTTT	CASRSQGAGAFF
16	TRBV5-6	TRBJ1-6	few	TRBD1	TGTGCCAGCAGCTTGCCCGGGACAGTCTATAATTCACCCCTCCACTTT	CASSLPGTVYNSPLHF
13	TRBV20-1	TRBJ2-1	.	.	TGCAGTGCCCCCGGGATAGTAACCGGTGAGCAGTTCTTC	CSAPGIVTGEQFF
13	TRBV10-1	TRBJ2-4	few	TRBD1	TGCGCCAGCAGCAGGGACAGGGAGAACATTCAGTACTTC	CASSRDRENIQYF
14	TRBV7-2	TRBJ2-5	.	.	TGTGCCAGCAGCTTAGTGCGACTCCAAGAGACCCAGTACTTC	CASSLVRLQETQYF
16	TRBV29-1	TRBJ2-3	.	TRBD1	TGCAGCGTTGAAGATCTGGACAGGGGAAACACAGATACGCAGTATTTT	CSVEDLDRGNTDTQYF
15	TRBV4-1	TRBJ2-3	many	TRBD1	TGCGCCAGCAGCGCACAGGGGGCTAGCACAGATACGCAGTATTTT	CASSAQGASTDTQYF
15	TRBV7-8	TRBJ2-5	many	TRBD1	TGTGCCAGCAGCTTAGGGGGACAGGGGAAAGAGACCCAGTACTTC	CASSLGGQGKETQYF
15	TRBV5-1	TRBJ2-3	few	TRBD2	TGCGCCAGCAGCGGCGGGACTAGCGTGGTAGATACGCAGTATTTT	CASSGGTSVVDTQYF
15	TRBV20-1	TRBJ1-5	many	TRBD1	TGCAGTGCTAGACTGGGACAGGGGTTGAATCAGCCCCAGCATTTT	CSARLGQGLNQPQHF
15	TRBV5-1	TRBJ2-5	once	TRBD2	TGCGCCAGCAGCTTGCTAGCGGGGGACCAAGAGACCCAGTACTTC	CASSLLAGDQETQYF
15	TRBV19	TRBJ2-3	.	TRBD2	TGTGCCACCAGAGACGTAGCGGGGAGCACAGATACGCAGTATTTT	CATRDVAGSTDTQYF
11	TRBV5-1	TRBJ1-2	many	.	TGCGCCAGCGGTCAGGACTATGGCTACACCTTC	CASGQDYGYTF
13	TRBV7-2	TRBJ2-7	few	.	TGTGCCAGCAGTTTACAGGCGACCTACGAGCAGTACTTC	CASSLQATYEQYF
17	TRBV18	TRBJ1-3	many	.	TGTGCCAGCTCACCCTACGAGGGATCGAATTCTGGAAACACCATATATTTT	CASSPYEGSNSGNTIYF